The next 15 T cell receptor beta chains were all read from a single sample in a study of tumor-infiltrating lymphocytes in primary liver carcinoma. The study co-extracted DNA and RNA from around 18-30 mg of unsorted bulk tissue. The researchers produced TCR beta cDNA from around 0.5 ug total RNA with a constant-region primer. A slightly modified ARM-PCR protocol with three nested multiplex PCR rounds produced these TCR beta libraries. A C-beta reverse primer and TRBV1-TRBV30 forward primers served in each of the first two PCR rounds, at 9 to 10 cycles apiece. TCRdb ran MiXCR on the multiplex PCR reads and lists one entry per CDR3 protein. The sample includes approximately 73,000 distinct CDR3 sequences, nearly 70% seen only once; the top ten take 28%. Sequenced input: liver tumor tissue from sampling region 4. This sample's subset: tumor region T4, right-lateral pole. These receptors were taken from a man aged 35-49 years with primary liver carcinoma and hepatitis B virus infection.

Details on this clonotype: The germline gene is not matched at one end of the junction; a read error may be the cause. The chain carries TRBV11-2 and TRBJ2-1; no clear D gene. Germline CDR1 reads SGHAT; CDR2 reads FQNNGV. The CDR3 has 12 amino acids. The CDR3 region is CASSLNDAYEQF. Here the CDR3 DNA reads TGTGCCAGCAGCTTAAATGATGCCTATGAGCAGTTC.

This clonotype was found a few times. The chain joins TRBV15 to TRBJ1-1; D unclear. CDR1 LNHNV and CDR2 YYDKDF come from the germline V gene (reference sequence). Trimming left V 0 bases short and J 9 bases short, with 14 bases between. The CDR3 contains 14 residues. CDR3 sequence: CATSRDLAAQQAFF. The CDR3 nucleotides read TGTGCCACCAGCAGAGATCTGGCAGCCCAGCAAGCTTTCTTT.

Details on this clonotype: The junction and the germline gene differ at one end; a read error may be behind it. The chain has TRBV24-1 and TRBJ2-7; D is undetermined. CDR1 and CDR2 (germline): KGHDR, SFDVKD. The CDR3 runs to 13 residues. CDR3 sequence reads: CATSDPPYYEQYF. CDR3 in DNA: TGTGCCACCAGTGATCCCCCCTACTACGAGCAATACTTC.

This clonotype was detected a few times. This may stem from a read error, because a much larger clone lies one nucleotide away. J is TRBJ2-2 and V is TRBV4-1; TRBD2 matches at 8 bases. Germline V gene data show CDR1 as MGHRA and CDR2 as YSYEKL. The V gene end was trimmed by 4 bases and the J gene end by 9 bases; junction bases not matched to a gene: 13. The CDR3 loop spans 16 amino acids. The CDR3 protein is CASSPQPGLVGRELFF. The CDR3, as DNA: TGCGCCAGCAGCCCCCAACCGGGACTAGTGGGAAGGGAGCTGTTTTTT.

A word on this clonotype: No conserved phenylalanine or tryptophan ends this CDR3, so it is likely a read error. The rearrangement joins TRBV4-1 to TRBJ2-7; D ambiguous. V dropped 6 bases and J dropped 2 bases, with 17 bases sitting between them. CDR1 MGHRA and CDR2 YSYEKL come from the germline V gene. The CDR3 loop spans 15 amino acids. The CDR3 region is CASSPGSLTPYEQYL. In DNA form, the CDR3 reads TGCGCCAGCAGTCCCGGCTCTTTGACCCCCTACGAGCAGTACCTC.

V is TRBV5-5 and J is TRBJ1-2; no reliable D call. Germline V CDR1 and CDR2: SGHKS, YYEKEE (reference sequence). Trimming removed 1 base from V and 2 bases from J, with 12 bases in between. The CDR3 consists of 15 residues. The CDR3 spells CASSLKRKENYGYTF. The CDR3 DNA reads as TGTGCCAGCAGCTTGAAGAGGAAGGAAAACTATGGCTACACCTTC.

About this clonotype itself: Germline is not matched at one junction end, which may reflect a read error. This chain connects TRBV6-1 to TRBJ2-3; 8 bases are shared with TRBD1. The CDR3 is 15 amino acids. Germline V gives CDR1 MNHNS, CDR2 SASEGT. The CDR3 bases are TGTACCAGCACCCTACGTGACAGGGGCGCAGATACGCAGTATTTT. Its protein is CTSTLRDRGADTQYF.

Worth noting for this clonotype: At one boundary the junction diverges from the germline segment, which might be a read error. For the CDR3, the DNA is TGCAACGATGGCGAGGGCCCCTACGAGCAATACTTC. Translated: CNDGEGPYEQYF. The chain combines TRBV29-1 with TRBJ2-7, with D perhaps matching TRBD2 (5 bases). Germline assignment: CDR1 SQVTM and CDR2 ANQGSEA. The CDR3 is made up of 12 amino acids.

This clonotype was seen a single time. This likely comes from a read error, as the CDR3 has no conserved phenylalanine or tryptophan at its end. The chain employs TRBV6-1 and TRBJ2-7, with TRBD1 as a possible D gene (6 bases). The CDR3 spans 14 residues. The V gene's germline CDR1 is MNHNS and CDR2 SASEGT. V was pared by 10 bases and J by 7 bases, with 23 bases between. CDR3 sequence: CANSYGTGQLEQYS. The DNA for the CDR3 is TGTGCCAACAGCTACGGGACGGGACAACTGGAGCAGTACTCC.

Remarks on this clonotype: A junction end diverges from the germline sequence, so it may reflect a read error. CDR3 sequence reads: CSVDVDGAGEQYF. The CDR3 DNA follows: TGCAGCGTTGACGTGGACGGGGCTGGGGAGCAATACTTC. This rearrangement joins TRBV29-1 to TRBJ2-7; possibly TRBD1 or TRBD2 for D (5 bases each). CDR3 length: 13 amino acids. Germline V gene data show CDR1 as SQVTM and CDR2 as ANQGSEA.

This clonotype was counted once. Mismatch with germline at one junction end may stem from a read error. The genes are TRBV4-2 and TRBJ2-3, with 12 bases matching TRBD2. The CDR3 is 16 residues long. Germline CDR1 and CDR2: LGHNA and YNFKEQ. The CDR3 region has the DNA TGTGCTAGCAGCCAAGAGACTAGCGGGAGTGCAGATACGCAGTATTTT. It is translated as CASSQETSGSADTQYF.

V and J are TRBV7-8 and TRBJ1-2; TRBD1 agrees at 8 bases. Germline CDR1 SGHVS, CDR2 FQNEAQ. The CDR3 is made up of 15 amino acids. The J segment lost 3 bases and the V segment lost 3 bases, leaving 6 bases of the junction unmatched. CDR3 residues: CASSLRTGNYYGYTF. CDR3 nucleotide sequence: TGTGCCAGCAGCTTGCGGACAGGGAACTACTATGGCTACACCTTC.

The chain has TRBV6-1 and TRBJ2-7; D gene unclear. The CDR3 is 14 residues long. The V and J ends lost 6 bases and 6 bases respectively, with 18 bases between them. CDR1 is MNHNS and CDR2 is SASEGT in the germline V gene. The CDR3 DNA is TGTGCCAGCAGCGCCTCTGTCAGTCGCTGCGAGCAGTACTTC. Protein: CASSASVSRCEQYF.

As concerns this clonotype: At one of its ends the junction is not consistent with the germline gene, which may arise from a read error. The V and J genes are TRBV6-2 or TRBV6-3 and TRBJ2-1; a possible D gene is TRBD2 (6 bases). Germline-derived CDR1 and CDR2 are MNHEY and SVGEGT. CDR3 length: 13 amino acids. The CDR3 DNA reads as TGTGCCAGCAGTAGACCGGGACTCCTAATACAGCTCTTC. It is translated as CASSRPGLLIQLF.

This clonotype was observed a handful of times. The chain carries TRBV7-3 and TRBJ2-2; D gene ambiguous. Trimming removed 5 bases from V and 5 bases from J, with 9 bases in between. The germline V gene encodes CDR1 SGHTA and CDR2 FQGTGA. The length of the CDR3 is 13 residues. CDR3 amino acids: CASSPPGTGELFF. Written as DNA, the CDR3 is TGTGCCAGCAGCCCCCCCGGAACCGGGGAGCTGTTTTTT.